The T cell receptor (beta chain) under discussion was sequenced for a study of Ad26.COV2.S vaccination and SARS-CoV-2 variants. Study-wide results and limits: There was a possibility that the TCR breadth and depth analyses underestimated total T cell responses. Placebo recipients and vaccine recipients were similar in non-spike TCR breadth.

As concerns this clone: Its antigen is undetermined.

Clones were sequenced by immunoSEQ multiplex PCR, and TCRdb holds only the in-frame ones, with some missing. The table shows 350,000 to 500,000 clones, with less than 95% occurring only once. Noted treatment: some 20 received Ad26.COV2.S at low or high dose, single or two shots; 5 received placebo; per-sample allocation not given. Day 63 after the first injection of vaccine or placebo was the sampling time. Here the sequenced sample was peripheral blood, taken in a trial of Ad26.COV2.S vaccine versus placebo. This TCR was recovered from a person between 18 and 59 years old who received the Ad26.COV2.S COVID-19 vaccine or a placebo.

Here the CDR3 reads CSLGGLAGESTDTQYF. The CDR3 DNA is TGCAGCTTAGGGGGACTAGCTGGGGAGAGCACAGATACGCAGTATTTT. The rearrangement joins TRBV29-1 to TRBJ2-3; TRBD2 agrees at 9 bases. The V gene's germline CDR1 is SQVTM and CDR2 ANQGSEA. This CDR3 is 16 amino acids long. V shed 8 bases and J 0 bases; nucleotides not matched to a gene: 12.